The entry below gives a single T cell receptor (beta chain) sequence along with its context. Its target is unknown. The read falls 3 residues short of the CDR3 end, and the missing part is taken from the germline J gene. This entry is derived from a study of Tregs in tolerant kidney transplant recipients. Overall study results and limits: For some patients, primers changed over time, blocking nucleotide-level comparison. The small number of patients limits these findings pending further validation.

J lost 5 bases, V lost 4 bases, and 3 bases had no gene match. Germline V gene lookup returns CDR1 SGHVS and CDR2 FQNEAQ. The CDR3 runs to 13 residues. The repertoire was sequenced with immunoSEQ multiplex PCR; TCRdb's copy has only in-frame clones and lacks some. The sample data list fewer than 40,000 clones. This sequence was found in a human donor who received a combined kidney and bone marrow transplant. The material was CD8+ T cells from blood, obtained before the transplant. The V gene is TRBV7-8, the J gene TRBJ2-7, with 9 bases that match TRBD2. The sequenced part of the CDR3 DNA is TGTGCCAGCAGCTCTAGCGGGGTCAACGAG. It codes for CASSSSGVNE. The whole CDR3 sequence is CASSSSGVNEQYF.